This entry features one TCR beta chain sequence. The clone's antigen remains unknown. Base quality data are lacking; no much larger clone is found one base away. The data derive from a study of blood T cell repertoires in COVID-19 (TCRdb year 2020). About the investigation overall: Samples covering the acute and convalescent phases of COVID-19 were provided by collaborators in the United States, Italy and Spain. The material from the prospective study consisted of cDNA or gDNA derived from T cells, B-cell-depleted T cells, or PBMCs. Subjects who had been exposed to COVID-19, were actively infected with it, or had recovered from it provided the deeply sampled blood TCRbeta repertoires that made up the dataset. The repertoires were released in a freely available public database meant as a resource for research on the immune response to SARS-CoV-2. The samples were drawn from two sources: the first 160 participants of the ongoing ImmuneRACE study, and approximately 1,300 subjects contributed by 6 global collaborators. The sample metadata nearly always contained a de-identified subject ID, COVID-19 status, age in years and sex. Where available, HLA class I and class II types were taken from metadata supplied by the sample provider and were not determined by assay-based typing. Results the study describes overall, beyond this receptor: The quantity of clinical and demographic metadata differed by source and by participant and was supplied without curation.

V and J lose 4 bases and 7 bases, and a span of 17 bases separates them. The CDR3 spans 14 residues, from the cysteine through the phenylalanine. The kept DNA is CDR3 alone, 42 bases in frame from the first base. The CDR1 and CDR2 encoded by the germline V gene are SGHTA and FQGNSA. The immunoSEQ Assay, a bias-controlled multiplex PCR, was used to amplify TCRbeta CDR3 regions from genomic DNA. On the study's bioinformatics: Nucleated cell counts per sample were estimated from amplification of reference gene primers within the assay. To quantify the absolute abundance of each unique TCRbeta CDR3 rearrangement, sequence reads were collapsed and filtered. Productive Simpson clonality was computed per sample as the square root of Simpson's diversity index over productive rearrangements. TCRdb carries this immuneACCESS record with in-frame sequences only. Its versions omit some clonotypes, under half of them owing to an unresolved V gene in the studies checked, with the rest unexplained. V, J and clone size are taken as reported in that table, and D and trimming were inferred from the DNA itself. Recorded for this sample are approximately 150,000 clones; roughly 86% of them occurred a single time. Of the sample, over 0.8% falls within the top ten clones.

Each collaborating institution followed its own protocols to collect whole blood in K2EDTA tubes. For TCRbeta analysis, collaborators shipped samples as frozen whole blood, isolated PBMCs, or DNA extracted from either of those sample types. The rearranged chain carries TRBV7-2 and TRBJ2-7; TRBD1 might be the D gene, on 5 matching bases. Sequenced: peripheral blood. This sequence originates from a woman aged 45-60 years with acute or convalescent COVID-19. The DNA is as follows: TGTGCCAGCAGCTCCGCGACAGTATTGATGGAGCAGTACTTC. It translates to CASSSATVLMEQYF.